The next 29 T cell receptor delta chains were all read from a single sample in a study of Vδ1+ human thymocytes. Study-wide points: Highly polyclonal TRG and TRD repertoires with Gaussian CDR3 length distributions appeared in thymus.

For these receptors, no antigen is known. Extracted RNA was reverse transcribed into cDNA. The CDR3 regions were amplified by multiplex PCR from V-gene primers to a constant-region primer. With CATT, TCRdb re-called clones from the multiplex PCR reads. The data show about 25,000 delta-chain clones, with more than 6% seen just once and more than 0.9% held by the top ten. Sequenced: Vdelta1+ gamma-delta thymocytes from the thymus. The subset: FACS-sorted CD3+ TCRalphabeta- TCRVdelta1+ TCRVdelta2- thymocytes. The receptors derive from a girl under three years old who had congenital heart surgery.

This clone came up a few times. The V and J genes are TRDV1 and TRDJ1, with TRDD3 identical over 9 bases. In germline, CDR1 is TSWWSYY, CDR2 QGS. V dropped 1 base and J dropped 0; count of bases not matched to a gene: 15. This CDR3 region has 20 residues. CDR3 amino acids: CALGEPRTLRWGIYTDKLIF. Written as DNA, the CDR3 is TGTGCTCTTGGGGAACCCCGGACTCTACGGTGGGGGATATACACCGATAAACTCATCTTT.

This clone showed up just once. The J gene call is TRDJ1, but no V gene call exists; the listed D gene, TRDD3, was not tested against the DNA. There are 18 residues in the CDR3. CDR3: CALGEPLPWGILTDKLIF. As DNA, the CDR3 is TGTGCTCTTGGGGAGCCACTTCCTTGGGGGATTCTTACCGATAAACTCATCTTT.

This clone occurred a few times. The rearrangement uses TRDV1 and TRDJ2; the match to TRDD3 covers 13 bases. Germline V gene sequence: CDR1 TSWWSYY, CDR2 QGS. The CDR3 is 24 amino acids. With V trimmed by 3 bases and J by 2 bases, 24 bases remained unmatched. The CDR3: CALGDSPLPNVLGDTNVLTAQLFF. DNA of the CDR3: TGTGCTCTTGGGGACTCTCCCCTTCCTAACGTACTGGGGGATACGAATGTCTTGACAGCACAACTCTTCTTT.

The chain has TRDV1 and TRDJ1; D call uncertain. TCRdb leaves out the J gene; it was filled in here by matching the DNA to germline. The CDR3 covers 13 residues. V lost 5 bases and J 0 bases, leaving 7 bases between the germline ends. From germline, CDR1 is TSWWSYY and CDR2 QGS. The CDR3, as DNA: TGTGCTCTTGGGCCCTCCGACACCGATAAACTCATCTTT. Its translation is CALGPSDTDKLIF.

This clone was seen only a few times. The chain carries TRDV1 and TRDJ1; TRDD3 aligns across 9 bases. V was clipped by 0 bases and J by 0 bases; unmatched bases: 11. Germline assignment: CDR1 TSWWSYY and CDR2 QGS. The CDR3 has 19 residues. The CDR3 loop reads CALGELPFLLGDDTDKLIF. DNA for the CDR3: TGTGCTCTTGGGGAACTCCCTTTCCTACTGGGGGACGACACCGATAAACTCATCTTT.

The chain uses TRDV1 and TRDJ1; 11 nucleotides agree with TRDD3. Germline CDR1 and CDR2: TSWWSYY and QGS. V trimming: 2 bases; J trimming: 0 bases; junction bases outside the gene matches: 17. This CDR3 comprises 21 residues. CDR3 sequence: CALGEDSPMGDTRCHTDKLIF. Written as DNA, the CDR3 is TGTGCTCTTGGGGAAGATTCCCCGATGGGGGATACGCGCTGTCACACCGATAAACTCATCTTT.

The rearrangement uses TRDV1 and TRDJ1, with TRDD3 matching 9 bases. The CDR3 extends over 20 amino acids. From germline, CDR1 is TSWWSYY and CDR2 QGS. Trimming removed 6 bases from V and 1 base from J; junction bases left unmatched: 21. The CDR3 region has the DNA TGTGCTCTTGGAAGAGTACGTACGCCTGTACTGGGGGACCCCACCGATAAACTCATCTTT. Translating gives CALGRVRTPVLGDPTDKLIF.

A few counts support this clone. One end of the junction fails to match germline, which may point to a read error. The chain has TRDV1 and TRDJ1; the match to TRDD3 covers 8 bases. The CDR3 loop spans 16 amino acids. Germline V gene sequence: CDR1 TSWWSYY, CDR2 QGS. CDR3 bases: TGTGCTCTTGAGGAATTTGCCCCCTGGGGGAACGATAAACTCATCTTT. Its translation is CALEEFAPWGNDKLIF.

The chain carries TRDV1 and TRDJ1; D call uncertain. TCRdb offers no J gene call, so here the DNA was matched to germline to obtain one. The CDR3 extends over 15 amino acids. Germline V lookup: CDR1 TSWWSYY, CDR2 QGS. The germline V and J ends were trimmed by 0 bases and 2 bases, with 10 bases remaining between them. The CDR3 DNA reads TGTGCTCTTGGGGAACTGTCCATCGGGACCGATAAACTCATCTTT. Its translation is CALGELSIGTDKLIF.

This clone was counted between two and nine times. The chain links TRDV1 to TRDJ1; 7 bases line up with TRDD3. The germline V gene encodes CDR1 TSWWSYY and CDR2 QGS. The CDR3 covers 17 residues. The V gene end was trimmed by 1 base and the J gene end by 0 bases; junction bases not matched to a gene: 8. The CDR3 loop reads CALGEPGGRPYTDKLIF. For the CDR3, the DNA is TGTGCTCTTGGGGAACCTGGGGGGCGACCGTACACCGATAAACTCATCTTT.

Notes on this clone: The identical CDR3 is also encoded by other nucleotide sequences in the sample. V is TRDV1 and J is TRDJ1, with TRDD3 matching 10 bases. The CDR3 runs to 20 residues. CDR1 and CDR2 (germline): TSWWSYY, QGS. J gave up 2 bases and V 9 bases, and 24 bases lay outside the gene matches. The chain's CDR3 is CALGPRVVVLGDYITDKLIF. CDR3 nucleotides: TGTGCTCTCGGACCAAGGGTGGTCGTACTGGGGGATTACATAACCGATAAACTCATCTTT.

This clone occurred a few times. This chain joins TRDV1 and TRDJ1; 12 nucleotides match TRDD3. J was trimmed by 0 bases and V by 4 bases; bases with no gene match: 9. CDR3 length: 18 amino acids. Germline lookup yields CDR1 TSWWSYY and CDR2 QGS. CDR3 DNA: TGTGCTCTTGGGGTCCCGTACTGGGGGATACCTCACACCGATAAACTCATCTTT. Translation gives CALGVPYWGIPHTDKLIF.

This clone has a handful of counts. This chain links TRDV1 with TRDJ1; TRDD3 matches at 8 bases. This CDR3 has 20 residues. CDR1 is TSWWSYY, CDR2 QGS, per germline. V lost 2 bases, J lost 5 bases, and 22 bases stayed unmatched. The DNA of the CDR3 is TGTGCTCTTGGGGAAGTCTGTGTCCCCTACCATGTGGGATACGTAGATAAACTCATCTTT. Amino acid sequence: CALGEVCVPYHVGYVDKLIF.

The chain recombines TRDV1 with TRDJ1; D is undetermined. The germline V gene encodes CDR1 TSWWSYY and CDR2 QGS. V lost 4 bases to trimming and J lost 4 bases, with 16 bases between them. CDR3 length: 15 amino acids. For the CDR3, the DNA is TGTGCTCTTGGGGGATCCGAGTCCCGGTACGATAAACTCATCTTT. This sequence encodes CALGGSESRYDKLIF.

In its sample, this clone ranks as medium-sized. The chain is built from TRDV1 and TRDJ1, with TRDD3 identical over 12 bases. Germline V gives CDR1 TSWWSYY, CDR2 QGS. This CDR3 has 17 amino acids. V lost 3 bases and J lost 0; bases outside the gene matches: 5. CDR3 loop: CALGDTGGYPYTDKLIF. The CDR3 bases are TGTGCTCTTGGGGATACTGGGGGATACCCGTACACCGATAAACTCATCTTT.

This clone was seen only a few times. The chain joins TRDV1 to TRDJ1; the match to TRDD3 covers 8 bases. The CDR3 spans 17 residues. Germline CDR1 is TSWWSYY and CDR2 is QGS. V was pared by 1 base and J by 6 bases, with 13 bases of the junction left unmatched. CDR3 residues: CALGEPLPNSGGHKLIF. The CDR3 DNA is TGTGCTCTTGGGGAACCATTACCCAACTCTGGGGGACATAAACTCATCTTT.

This clone turned up a few times. The chain has TRDV1 and TRDJ1; D is uncertain. CDR3 size: 12 residues. Germline CDR1 reads TSWWSYY; CDR2 reads QGS. V lost 0 bases and J lost 9, with 8 bases in between. The chain's CDR3 is CALGELYEELIF. As DNA, the CDR3 is TGTGCTCTTGGGGAACTTTACGAGGAACTCATCTTT.

This clone was seen a few times. V and J are TRDV1 and TRDJ1; 9 bases are shared with TRDD3. The CDR3 runs 20 residues. The junction had 22 bases not matched to a gene; V was cut back by 8 bases and J by 0 bases. Germline CDR1 TSWWSYY, CDR2 QGS. The CDR3 coding sequence is TGTGCTCTTTGTCCTACTCCCACCTTGGGGGATAAGGGGTACACCGATAAACTCATCTTT. As protein: CALCPTPTLGDKGYTDKLIF.

This chain joins TRDV1 and TRDJ1, with 8 nucleotides matching TRDD3. Germline assignment: CDR1 TSWWSYY and CDR2 QGS. The J segment lost 3 bases and the V segment lost 1 base, leaving 13 bases of the junction unmatched. This CDR3 spans 18 amino acids. The CDR3 DNA follows: TGTGCTCTTGGGGAACGGGACCGTCGGGGATACCCTCCCGATAAACTCATCTTT. This translates into CALGERDRRGYPPDKLIF.

By its share, this clone is medium-sized. This same CDR3 is encoded by further DNA sequences in the sample. The J gene is TRDJ3, the V gene TRDV2, with a possible D match to TRDD3 (6 bases). This CDR3 has 19 amino acids. V was cut by 5 bases and J by 0 bases, with 19 bases left in between. Germline CDR1 GEAIGNYY, CDR2 EKD. In nucleotides, the CDR3 is TGTGCCTGTGGGGGACTCGGGGATCGGAGCTCCTGGGACACCCGACAGATGTTTTTC. Amino acids: CACGGLGDRSSWDTRQMFF.

The chain recombines TRDV1 with TRDJ1, with D unresolved. The V gene's germline CDR1 is TSWWSYY and CDR2 QGS. V shed 2 bases and J shed 0 bases, with 22 bases lying between them. CDR3 length equals 19 residues. CDR3 in DNA: TGTGCTCTTGGGGAAAGGGGCTCCCGCCACCTCCCGTACACCGATAAACTCATCTTT. Its translation: CALGERGSRHLPYTDKLIF.

This clone appeared a few times. This chain connects TRDV1 to TRDJ1; 12 bases line up with TRDD3. CDR1 and CDR2 from the germline V gene are TSWWSYY and QGS. The CDR3 length is 20 residues. V was pared by 3 bases and J by 1 base, with 15 bases of the junction left unmatched. The CDR3 DNA reads TGTGCTCTTGGGGAGGAGGGCTGGGGGATACGCCCGGGGGTCACCGATAAACTCATCTTT. Amino acid sequence: CALGEEGWGIRPGVTDKLIF.

This chain connects TRDV1 to TRDJ1; TRDD3 is a possible D gene (6 bases). V was pared by 0 bases and J by 0 bases, with 32 bases between. Germline V gene sequence: CDR1 TSWWSYY, CDR2 QGS. The CDR3 runs 23 residues. DNA for the CDR3: TGTGCTCTTGGGGAACTAACCCTAAAGGGTAAGATGGCACTGGGCTGGTACACCGATAAACTCATCTTT. This codes for CALGELTLKGKMALGWYTDKLIF.

In its sample, this clone was seen a few times. Mismatch with germline at one junction end may stem from a read error. The V and J genes are TRDV1 and TRDJ1, with TRDD3 matching over 13 bases. The CDR3 is 18 amino acids. Germline CDR1 TSWWSYY, CDR2 QGS. CDR3 in amino acids: CALGLPLQLGDTPDKPIF. The DNA of the CDR3 is TGTGCTCTTGGGCTACCTCTCCAACTGGGGGATACGCCCGATAAACCCATCTTT.

A few counts support this clone. The genes are TRDV1 and TRDJ1; 10 bases are a match to TRDD3. With 6 bases clipped from V and 1 base from J, the junction kept 11 bases outside the gene matches. From germline, CDR1 is TSWWSYY and CDR2 QGS. The CDR3 spans 17 residues. This CDR3 reads CALGSGGYAMCTDKLIF. The DNA of the CDR3 is TGTGCTCTTGGATCCGGGGGATACGCGATGTGCACCGATAAACTCATCTTT.

This clone occurred a few times. The chain carries TRDV1 and TRDJ2; 10 bases are a match to TRDD3. The CDR3 sequence is 23 residues long. J lost 0 bases, V lost 0 bases, and 19 bases had no gene match. Germline V lookup: CDR1 TSWWSYY, CDR2 QGS. This chain's CDR3 is CALGELPRAKQGDTLALTAQLFF. For the CDR3, the DNA is TGTGCTCTTGGGGAACTTCCGCGAGCCAAACAGGGGGATACGCTGGCTTTGACAGCACAACTCTTCTTT.

The chain couples TRDV1 to TRDJ1; 10 nucleotides align to TRDD3. The V gene end was trimmed by 5 bases and the J gene end by 3 bases; junction bases not matched to a gene: 21. The germline CDR1 and CDR2 sequences are TSWWSYY and QGS. The CDR3 sequence is 20 residues long. The CDR3: CALGSNTGAGDTCGADKLIF. The CDR3 DNA is TGTGCTCTTGGGTCCAACACTGGGGCGGGGGATACGTGTGGCGCCGATAAACTCATCTTT.

This clone turned up a few times. A junction boundary mismatches the germline segment, possibly from a read error. Distinct nucleotide sequences in the sample also encode this CDR3. The chain links TRDV1 to TRDJ1; TRDD2 is a possible D gene (6 bases). Germline V gene sequence: CDR1 TSWWSYY, CDR2 QGS. This CDR3 region has 19 residues. The CDR3 DNA follows: TGCGCTCTTGGGGACACCCTCGGCCTTCCAGGGTTGTACACCGATAAACTCATCTTT. Protein: CALGDTLGLPGLYTDKLIF.

The chain employs TRDV1 and TRDJ1; 8 bases fit TRDD3. As TCRdb names no J gene, one was assigned here on the basis of a DNA match to germline. The germline CDR1 and CDR2 sequences are TSWWSYY and QGS. The V segment lost 3 bases and the J segment 2 bases; nucleotides outside the gene matches: 29. The CDR3 loop spans 23 amino acids. This chain's CDR3 is CALGEDLRLGGIRALGTTDKLIF. CDR3 bases: TGTGCTCTTGGGGAGGATCTACGCCTGGGCGGGATACGAGCTTTGGGGACAACCGATAAACTCATCTTT.